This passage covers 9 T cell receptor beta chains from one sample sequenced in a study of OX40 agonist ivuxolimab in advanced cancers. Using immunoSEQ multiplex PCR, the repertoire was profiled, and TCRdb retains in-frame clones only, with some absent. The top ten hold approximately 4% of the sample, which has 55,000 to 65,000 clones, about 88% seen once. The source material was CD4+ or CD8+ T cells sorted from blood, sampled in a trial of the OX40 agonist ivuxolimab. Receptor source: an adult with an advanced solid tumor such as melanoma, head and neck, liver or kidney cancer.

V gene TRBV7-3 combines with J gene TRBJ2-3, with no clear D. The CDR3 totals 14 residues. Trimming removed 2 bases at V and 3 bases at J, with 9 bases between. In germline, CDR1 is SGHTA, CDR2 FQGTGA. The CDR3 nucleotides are TGTGCCAGCAGCTTACTCGCCCTGACAGATACGCAGTATTTT. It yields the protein CASSLLALTDTQYF. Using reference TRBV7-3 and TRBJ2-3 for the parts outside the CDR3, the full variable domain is GAGVSQTPSNKVTEKGKYVELRCDPISGHTALYWYRQSLGQGPEFLIYFQGTGAADDSGLPNDRFFAVRPEGSVSTLKIQRTERGDSAVYLCASSLLALTDTQYFGPGTRLTVL.

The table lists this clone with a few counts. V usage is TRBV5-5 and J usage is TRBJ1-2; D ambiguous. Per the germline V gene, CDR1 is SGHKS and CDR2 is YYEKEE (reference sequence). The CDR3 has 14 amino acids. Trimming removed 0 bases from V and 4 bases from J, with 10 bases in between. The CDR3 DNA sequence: TGTGCCAGCAGCTTGGTTCGTGTAGGCTATGGCTACACCTTC. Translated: CASSLVRVGYGYTF.

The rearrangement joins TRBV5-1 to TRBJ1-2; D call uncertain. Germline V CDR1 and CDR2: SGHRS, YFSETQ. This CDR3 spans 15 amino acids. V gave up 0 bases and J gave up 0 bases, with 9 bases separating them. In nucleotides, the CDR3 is TGCGCCAGCAGCTTGGGGGCAAATACTAACTATGGCTACACCTTC. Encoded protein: CASSLGANTNYGYTF.

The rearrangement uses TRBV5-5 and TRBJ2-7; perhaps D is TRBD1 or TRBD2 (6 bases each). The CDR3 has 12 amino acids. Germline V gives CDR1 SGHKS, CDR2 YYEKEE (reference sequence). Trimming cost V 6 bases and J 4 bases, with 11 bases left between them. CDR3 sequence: CASTRRGYEQYF. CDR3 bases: TGTGCCAGCACCCGGAGGGGGTACGAGCAGTACTTC.

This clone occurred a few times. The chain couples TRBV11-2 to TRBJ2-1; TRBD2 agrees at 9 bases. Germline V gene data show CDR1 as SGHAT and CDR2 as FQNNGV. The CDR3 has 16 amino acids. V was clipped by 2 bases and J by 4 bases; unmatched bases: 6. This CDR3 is CASSLRATSGYNEQFF. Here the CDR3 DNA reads TGTGCCAGCAGCTTAAGGGCGACTAGCGGATACAATGAGCAGTTCTTC.

The CDR3 bases are TGCGCCAGCAGCCAAGATAGAGCGGGGGTGTCAGATACGCAGTATTTT. This encodes CASSQDRAGVSDTQYF. The chain joins TRBV4-1 to TRBJ2-3; 8 positions agree with TRBD2. The CDR3 is 16 residues long. V lost 0 bases to trimming and J lost 4 bases; unmatched junction nucleotides: 6. Germline loops: CDR1 MGHRA, CDR2 YSYEKL.

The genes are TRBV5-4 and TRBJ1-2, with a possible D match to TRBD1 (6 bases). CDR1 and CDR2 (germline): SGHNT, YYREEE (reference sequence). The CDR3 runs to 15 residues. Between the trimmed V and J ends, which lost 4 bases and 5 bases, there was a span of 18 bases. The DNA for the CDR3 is TGTGCCAGCAGCGGACGAGCCGGGGGCGCTTATGGCTACACCTTC. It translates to CASSGRAGGAYGYTF.

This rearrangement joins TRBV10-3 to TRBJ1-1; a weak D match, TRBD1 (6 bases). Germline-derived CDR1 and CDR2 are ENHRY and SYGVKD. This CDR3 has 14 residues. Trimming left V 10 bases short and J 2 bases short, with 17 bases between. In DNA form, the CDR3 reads TGTGCCACCAGGGATGGGGACATCAACACTGAAGCTTTCTTT. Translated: CATRDGDINTEAFF.

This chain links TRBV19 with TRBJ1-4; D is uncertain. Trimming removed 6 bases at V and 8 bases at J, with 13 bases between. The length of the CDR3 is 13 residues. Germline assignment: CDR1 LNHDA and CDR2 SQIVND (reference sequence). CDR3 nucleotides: TGTGCCAGTAGCTACAGTTCCTCGGAAAAACTGTTTTTT. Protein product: CASSYSSSEKLFF.